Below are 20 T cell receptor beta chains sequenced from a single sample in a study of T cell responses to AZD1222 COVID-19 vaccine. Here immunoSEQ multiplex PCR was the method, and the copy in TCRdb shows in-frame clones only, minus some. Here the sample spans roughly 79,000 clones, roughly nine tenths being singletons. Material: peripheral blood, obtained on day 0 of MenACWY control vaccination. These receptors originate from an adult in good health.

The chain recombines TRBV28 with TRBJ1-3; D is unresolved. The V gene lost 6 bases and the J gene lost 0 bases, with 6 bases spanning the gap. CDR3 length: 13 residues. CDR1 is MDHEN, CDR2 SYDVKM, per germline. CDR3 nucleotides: TGTGCCAGCAGCTATTACTCTGGAAACACCATATATTTT. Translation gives CASSYYSGNTIYF.

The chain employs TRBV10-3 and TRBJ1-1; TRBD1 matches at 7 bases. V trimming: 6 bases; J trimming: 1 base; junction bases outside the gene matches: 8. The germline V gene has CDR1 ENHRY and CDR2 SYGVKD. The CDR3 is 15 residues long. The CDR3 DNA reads TGTGCCATCAGCTCAGGGGGGGGAGGGAACACTGAAGCTTTCTTT. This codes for CAISSGGGGNTEAFF.

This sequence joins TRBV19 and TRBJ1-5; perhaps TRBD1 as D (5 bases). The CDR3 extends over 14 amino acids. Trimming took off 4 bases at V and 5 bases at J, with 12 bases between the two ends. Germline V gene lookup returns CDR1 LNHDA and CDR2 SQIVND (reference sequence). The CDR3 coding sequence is TGTGCCAGTAGTACGGGACTTCGGGATCAGCCCCAGCATTTT. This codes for CASSTGLRDQPQHF.

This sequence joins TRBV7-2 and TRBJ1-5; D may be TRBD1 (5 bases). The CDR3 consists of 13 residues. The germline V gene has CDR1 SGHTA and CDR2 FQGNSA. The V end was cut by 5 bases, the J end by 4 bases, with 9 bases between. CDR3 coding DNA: TGTGCCAGCAGCAGACAGCCAAATCAGCCCCAGCATTTT. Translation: CASSRQPNQPQHF. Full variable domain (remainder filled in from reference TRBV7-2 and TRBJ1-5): GAGVSQSPSNKVTEKGKDVELRCDPISGHTALYWYRQSLGQGLEFLIYFQGNSAPDKSGLPSDRFSAERTGGSVSTLTIQRTQQEDSAVYLCASSRQPNQPQHFGDGTRLSIL.

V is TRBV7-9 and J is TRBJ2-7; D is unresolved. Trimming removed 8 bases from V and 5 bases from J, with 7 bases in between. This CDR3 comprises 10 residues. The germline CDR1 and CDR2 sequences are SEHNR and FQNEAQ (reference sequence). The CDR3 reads CASGDDEQYF. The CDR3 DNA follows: TGTGCCAGCGGAGACGACGAGCAGTACTTC.

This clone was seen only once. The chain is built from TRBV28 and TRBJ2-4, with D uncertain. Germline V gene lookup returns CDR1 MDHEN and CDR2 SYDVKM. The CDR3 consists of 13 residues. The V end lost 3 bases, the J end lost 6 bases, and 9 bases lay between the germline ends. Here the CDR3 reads CASSLGRTNIQYF. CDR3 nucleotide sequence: TGTGCCAGCAGTTTGGGCAGAACAAACATTCAGTACTTC.

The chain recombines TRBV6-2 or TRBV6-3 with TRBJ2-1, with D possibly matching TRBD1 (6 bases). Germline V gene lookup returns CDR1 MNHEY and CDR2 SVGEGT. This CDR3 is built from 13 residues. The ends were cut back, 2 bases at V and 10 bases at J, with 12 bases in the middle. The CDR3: CASSYRIQGEQFF. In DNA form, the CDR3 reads TGTGCCAGCAGTTACCGAATTCAGGGGGAGCAGTTCTTC.

This CDR3 is CASSLGAGVYGYTF. Written as DNA, the CDR3 is TGTGCCAGCAGTTTAGGGGCAGGGGTCTATGGCTACACCTTC. V gene TRBV27 combines with J gene TRBJ1-2; a weak D match, TRBD1 (6 bases). Germline lookup yields CDR1 MNHEY and CDR2 SMNVEV (reference sequence). The CDR3 length is 14 residues. V lost 2 bases to trimming and J lost 4 bases, with 11 bases between them.

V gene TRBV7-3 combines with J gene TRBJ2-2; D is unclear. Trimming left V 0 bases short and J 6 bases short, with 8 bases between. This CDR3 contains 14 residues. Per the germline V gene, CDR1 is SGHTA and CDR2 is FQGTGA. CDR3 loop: CASSLTPAAGELFF. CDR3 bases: TGTGCCAGCAGCTTAACCCCGGCGGCCGGGGAGCTGTTTTTT.

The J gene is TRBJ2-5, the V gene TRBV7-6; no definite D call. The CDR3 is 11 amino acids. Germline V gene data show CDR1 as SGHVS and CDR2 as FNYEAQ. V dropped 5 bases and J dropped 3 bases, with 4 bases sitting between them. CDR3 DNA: TGTGCCAGCAGCCGCGAAGAGACCCAGTACTTC. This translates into CASSREETQYF.

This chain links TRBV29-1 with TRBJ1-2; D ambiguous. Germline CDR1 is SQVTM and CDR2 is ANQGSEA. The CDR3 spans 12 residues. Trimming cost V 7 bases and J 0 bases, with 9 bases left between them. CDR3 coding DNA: TGCAGCGCAGATGACACTAACTATGGCTACACCTTC. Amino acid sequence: CSADDTNYGYTF.

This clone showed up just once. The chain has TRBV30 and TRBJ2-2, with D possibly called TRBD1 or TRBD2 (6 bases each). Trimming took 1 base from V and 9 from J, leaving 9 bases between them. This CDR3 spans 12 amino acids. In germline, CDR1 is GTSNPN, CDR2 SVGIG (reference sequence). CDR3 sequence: CAWSGGGRELFF. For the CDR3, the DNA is TGTGCCTGGAGTGGTGGGGGGCGGGAGCTGTTTTTT.

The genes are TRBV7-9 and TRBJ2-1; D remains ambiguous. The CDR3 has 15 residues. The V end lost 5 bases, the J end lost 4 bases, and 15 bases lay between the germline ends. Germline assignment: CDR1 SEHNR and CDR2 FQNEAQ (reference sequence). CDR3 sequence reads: CASSARVGLYNEQFF. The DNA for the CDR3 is TGTGCCAGCAGCGCCCGGGTCGGGCTGTACAATGAGCAGTTCTTC. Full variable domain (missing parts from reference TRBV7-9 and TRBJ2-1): DTGVSQNPRHKITKRGQNVTFRCDPISEHNRLYWYRQTLGQGPEFLTYFQNEAQLEKSRLLSDRFSAERPKGSFSTLEIQRTEQGDSAMYLCASSARVGLYNEQFFGPGTRLTVL.

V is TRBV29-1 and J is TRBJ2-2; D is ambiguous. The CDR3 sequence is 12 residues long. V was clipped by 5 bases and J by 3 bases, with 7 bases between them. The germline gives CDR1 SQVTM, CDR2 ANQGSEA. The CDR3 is CSVRRDTGELFF. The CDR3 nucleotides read TGCAGCGTTCGGCGCGACACCGGGGAGCTGTTTTTT.

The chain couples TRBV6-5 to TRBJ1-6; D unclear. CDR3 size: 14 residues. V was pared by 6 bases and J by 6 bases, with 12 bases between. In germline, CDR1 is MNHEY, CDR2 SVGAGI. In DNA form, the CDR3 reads TGTGCCAGCAGCCCCCCGGATTTTAATTCACCCCTCCACTTT. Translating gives CASSPPDFNSPLHF.

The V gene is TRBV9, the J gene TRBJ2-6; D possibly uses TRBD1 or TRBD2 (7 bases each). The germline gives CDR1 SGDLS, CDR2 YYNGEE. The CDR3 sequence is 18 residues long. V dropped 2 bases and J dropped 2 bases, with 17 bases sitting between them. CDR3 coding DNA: TGTGCCAGCAGCGTCCTGACAGGGAGGGTTGCTGGGGCCAACGTCCTGACTTTC. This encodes CASSVLTGRVAGANVLTF.

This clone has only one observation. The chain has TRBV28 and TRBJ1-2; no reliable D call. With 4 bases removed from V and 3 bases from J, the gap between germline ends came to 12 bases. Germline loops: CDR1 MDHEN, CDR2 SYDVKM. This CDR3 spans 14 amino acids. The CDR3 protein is CASSSLSSHYGYTF. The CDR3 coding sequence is TGTGCCAGCAGTTCCTTGTCCTCACACTATGGCTACACCTTC.

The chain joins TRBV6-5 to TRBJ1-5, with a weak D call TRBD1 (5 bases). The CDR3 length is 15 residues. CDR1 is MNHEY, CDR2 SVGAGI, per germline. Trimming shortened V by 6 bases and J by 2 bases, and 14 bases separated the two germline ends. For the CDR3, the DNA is TGTGCCAGCAGGCAGGGTGGTTCGGGCAATCAGCCCCAGCATTTT. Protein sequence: CASRQGGSGNQPQHF.

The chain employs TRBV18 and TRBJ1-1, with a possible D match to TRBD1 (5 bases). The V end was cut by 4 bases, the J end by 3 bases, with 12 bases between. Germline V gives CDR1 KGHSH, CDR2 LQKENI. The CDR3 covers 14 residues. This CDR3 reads CASSLTDYDTEAFF. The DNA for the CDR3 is TGTGCCAGCTCACTGACAGACTATGACACTGAAGCTTTCTTT.

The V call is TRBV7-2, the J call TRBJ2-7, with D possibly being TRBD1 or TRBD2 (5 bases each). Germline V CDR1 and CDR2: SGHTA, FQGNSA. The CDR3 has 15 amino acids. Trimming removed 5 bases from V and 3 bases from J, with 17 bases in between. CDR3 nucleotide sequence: TGTGCCAGCAGCCCAGCCGGGACGGGTAACTACGAGCAGTACTTC. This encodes CASSPAGTGNYEQYF.